The sequence of this T cell receptor beta chain was determined in a study of T-cell reconstitution after alpha-beta-depleted transplantation in children. CDR1 is LGHNA, CDR2 YSLEER, per germline. V shed 0 bases and J shed 1 base, with 10 bases lying between them. This CDR3 is 15 amino acids long. Researchers prepared the TCRbeta library using unique molecular identifiers, the study reports. TCRdb ran MiXCR on the PCR reads and lists one entry per CDR3 protein. The sample shows about 500,000 distinct CDR3 sequences, about an eighth of them seen only once. The chain combines TRBV4-3 with TRBJ2-7, with D possibly called TRBD1 or TRBD2 (5 bases each). This specimen was PBMCs, mostly from graft donor cells, taken 180 days after TCRalphabeta/CD19-depleted stem cell transplant. This TCR derives from a female patient aged 2-15 years who had a stem cell transplant for aplastic anemia, so the T cells may come from the graft donor. This CDR3 is CASSQEGTGSYEQYF. The CDR3 DNA reads TGCGCCAGCAGCCAAGAAGGGACGGGTTCCTACGAGCAGTACTTC.